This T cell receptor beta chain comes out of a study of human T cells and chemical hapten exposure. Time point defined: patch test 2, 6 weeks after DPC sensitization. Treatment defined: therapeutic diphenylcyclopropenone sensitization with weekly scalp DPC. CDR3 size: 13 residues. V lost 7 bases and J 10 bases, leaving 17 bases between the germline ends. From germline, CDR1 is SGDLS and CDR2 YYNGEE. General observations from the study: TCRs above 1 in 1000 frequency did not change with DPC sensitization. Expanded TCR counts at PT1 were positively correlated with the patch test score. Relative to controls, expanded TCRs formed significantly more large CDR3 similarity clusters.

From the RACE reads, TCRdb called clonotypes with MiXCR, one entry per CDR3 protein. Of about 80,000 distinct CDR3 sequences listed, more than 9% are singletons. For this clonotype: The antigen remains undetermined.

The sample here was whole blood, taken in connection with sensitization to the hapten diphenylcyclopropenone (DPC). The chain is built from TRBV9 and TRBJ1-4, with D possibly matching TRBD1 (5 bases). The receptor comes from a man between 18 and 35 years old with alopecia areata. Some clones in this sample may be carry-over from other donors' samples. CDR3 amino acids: CASRHSGSGKLFF. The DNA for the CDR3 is TGTGCCAGCCGCCACTCAGGGTCTGGAAAACTGTTTTTT.